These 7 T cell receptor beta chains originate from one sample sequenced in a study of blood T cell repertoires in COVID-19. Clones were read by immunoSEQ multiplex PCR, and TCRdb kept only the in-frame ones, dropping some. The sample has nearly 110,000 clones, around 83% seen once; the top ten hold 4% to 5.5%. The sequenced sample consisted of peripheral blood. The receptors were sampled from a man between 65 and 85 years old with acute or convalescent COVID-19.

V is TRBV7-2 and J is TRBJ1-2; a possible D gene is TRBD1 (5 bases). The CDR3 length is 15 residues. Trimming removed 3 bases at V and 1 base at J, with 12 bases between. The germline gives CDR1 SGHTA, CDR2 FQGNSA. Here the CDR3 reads CASSLLGGGNYGYTF. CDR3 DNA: TGTGCCAGCAGCTTGTTGGGGGGAGGTAACTATGGCTACACCTTC. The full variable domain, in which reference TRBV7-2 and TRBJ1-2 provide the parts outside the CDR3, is GAGVSQSPSNKVTEKGKDVELRCDPISGHTALYWYRQSLGQGLEFLIYFQGNSAPDKSGLPSDRFSAERTGGSVSTLTIQRTQQEDSAVYLCASSLLGGGNYGYTFGSGTRLTVV.

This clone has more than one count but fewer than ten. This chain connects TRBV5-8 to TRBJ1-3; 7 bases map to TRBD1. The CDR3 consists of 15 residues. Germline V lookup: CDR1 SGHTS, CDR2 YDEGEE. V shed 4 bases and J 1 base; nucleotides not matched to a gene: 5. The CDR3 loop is CASSNRGGSGNTIYF. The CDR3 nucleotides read TGTGCCAGCAGCAACAGGGGAGGATCTGGAAACACCATATATTTT.

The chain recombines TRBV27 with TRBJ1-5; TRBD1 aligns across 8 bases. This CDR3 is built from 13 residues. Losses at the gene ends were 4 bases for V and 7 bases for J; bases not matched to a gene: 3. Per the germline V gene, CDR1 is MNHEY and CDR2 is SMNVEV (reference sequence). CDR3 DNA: TGTGCCAGCAGTTCGACAGGGGAACAGCCCCAGCATTTT. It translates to CASSSTGEQPQHF.

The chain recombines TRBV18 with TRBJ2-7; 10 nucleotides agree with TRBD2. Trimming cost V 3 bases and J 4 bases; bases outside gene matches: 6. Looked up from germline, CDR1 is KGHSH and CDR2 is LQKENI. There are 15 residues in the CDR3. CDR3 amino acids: CASSPSGGAQYEQYF. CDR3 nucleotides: TGTGCCAGCTCACCCAGCGGGGGGGCACAGTACGAGCAGTACTTC.

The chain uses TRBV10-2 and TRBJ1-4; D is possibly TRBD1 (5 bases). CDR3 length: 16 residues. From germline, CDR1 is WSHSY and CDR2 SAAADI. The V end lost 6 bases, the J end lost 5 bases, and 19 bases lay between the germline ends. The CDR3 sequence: CASSPRVRSWNEKLFF. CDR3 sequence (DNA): TGCGCCAGCAGCCCCAGGGTCAGGTCGTGGAATGAAAAACTGTTTTTT.

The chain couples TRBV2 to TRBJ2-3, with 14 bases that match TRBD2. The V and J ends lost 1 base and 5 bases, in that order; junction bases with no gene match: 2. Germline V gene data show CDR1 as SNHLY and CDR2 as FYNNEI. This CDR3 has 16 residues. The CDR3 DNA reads TGTGCCAGCAGTGAAGGACTAGCGGGGGGGGTAGATACGCAGTATTTT. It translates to CASSEGLAGGVDTQYF.

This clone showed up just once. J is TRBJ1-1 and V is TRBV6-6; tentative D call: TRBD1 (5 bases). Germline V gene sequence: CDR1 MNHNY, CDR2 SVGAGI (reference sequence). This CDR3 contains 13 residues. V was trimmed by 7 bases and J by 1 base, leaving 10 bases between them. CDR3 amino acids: CASTRGQNTEAFF. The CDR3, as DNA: TGTGCCAGCACCAGAGGACAGAACACTGAAGCTTTCTTT.